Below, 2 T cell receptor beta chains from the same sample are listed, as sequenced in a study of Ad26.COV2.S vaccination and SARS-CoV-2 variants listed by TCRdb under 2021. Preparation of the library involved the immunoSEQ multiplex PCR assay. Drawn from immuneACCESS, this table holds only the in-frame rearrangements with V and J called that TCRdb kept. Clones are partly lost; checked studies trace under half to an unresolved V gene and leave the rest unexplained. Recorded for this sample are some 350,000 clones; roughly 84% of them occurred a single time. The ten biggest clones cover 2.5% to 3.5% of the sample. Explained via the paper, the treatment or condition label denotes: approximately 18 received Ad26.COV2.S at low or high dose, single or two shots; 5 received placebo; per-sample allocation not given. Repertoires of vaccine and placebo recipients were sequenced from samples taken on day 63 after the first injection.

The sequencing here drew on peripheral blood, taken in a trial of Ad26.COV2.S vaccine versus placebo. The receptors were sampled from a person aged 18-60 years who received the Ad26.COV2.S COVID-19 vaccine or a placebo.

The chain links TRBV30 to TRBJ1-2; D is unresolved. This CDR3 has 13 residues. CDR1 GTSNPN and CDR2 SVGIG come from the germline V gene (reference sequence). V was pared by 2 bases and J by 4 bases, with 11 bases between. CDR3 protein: CAWSPLAGYGYTF. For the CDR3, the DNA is TGTGCCTGGAGTCCCCTGGCGGGCTATGGCTACACCTTC.

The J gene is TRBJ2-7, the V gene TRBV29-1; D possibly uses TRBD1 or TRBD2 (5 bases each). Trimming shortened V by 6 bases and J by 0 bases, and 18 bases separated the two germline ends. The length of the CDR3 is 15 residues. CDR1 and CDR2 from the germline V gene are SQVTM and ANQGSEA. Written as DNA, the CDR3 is TGCAGCGTCAAGAGGGGAATAGACGTCTCCTACGAGCAGTACTTC. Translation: CSVKRGIDVSYEQYF.